This record looks at one TCR beta chain sequence and its context. Its cognate antigen has yet to be identified. Compared with germline, one end of the junction differs, possibly owing to a read error. This entry belongs to a study of glioma-infiltrating T cells (dated by TCRdb to 2015 to 2016). Regarding the complete study: Glioma tissue, non-neoplastic brain tissue and matched peripheral blood mononuclear cells were used as sources from which TCR alpha- and beta-chain repertoires were sequenced. To measure divergence between tissue and blood T-cell populations, each tissue-infiltrating repertoire was compared with the peripheral blood repertoire of the same patient. Three low-grade glioma patients, several primary glioblastoma patients, and three non-glioma patients who contributed non-neoplastic brain tissue made up the paired cohort. Summary of the overall study and its limitations: Group comparisons were based on small numbers of patients: three non-neoplastic, three low-grade glioma and about 8 glioblastoma patients. Tissue and blood shared very few CDR3 sequences, a result attributed to high CDR3 diversity and limited sampling. VJ-independent divergence between tissue and blood was lower than expected in non-neoplastic patients but higher than expected in all gliomas, particularly low-grade gliomas.

TCR alpha and beta CDR3 regions were amplified with the iRepertoire nested amplicon-rescue multiplex PCR (arm-PCR) platform from RNA. The input for one-step reverse transcription and amplification was roughly 85-400 ng of either tissue mRNA or PBMC total RNA. Following bead purification, Illumina adapters were added through a secondary multiplex PCR, and the libraries were then gel-purified between 200 and 400 bp. Demultiplexing relied on internal 6-nucleotide barcodes carried by the libraries. Libraries were sequenced on an Illumina MiSeq with 2x220 or 2x250 nucleotide paired-end reads. The original pipeline was this. FLASH 1.2.11 was used to merge paired reads, and BWA-MEM then aligned the reads to the GRCh37 human genome before TRA and TRB reads were extracted. V and J assignment used an IMGT-derived reference of cassette sequences and CDR3 motifs that included pseudogenes. Three-frame translation of reads was performed, and productive CDR3s were defined as those with a C...FGXG motif and no stop codons. A clonotype was defined as a unique combination of a V-J cassette pair and a CDR3 amino acid sequence. Hamming distance filtering was applied to reads, with thresholds set by the sequence error rate of each sample in mapped regions. In-frame beta chains were kept once TCRdb had trimmed the public reads at Q25 with fastp and called clones with MiXCR. Entries are consolidated by CDR3 protein sequence, retaining the most common genes and DNA. V and J calls and clone size were set by TCRdb, not the authors. The table for this sample lists 150,000 or so distinct CDR3 sequences; about two fifths of them were counted only once. Of the sample, over 15% falls within the top ten clones.

The receptor was isolated from a human donor with low-grade glioma or glioblastoma, undergoing nonglioma brain surgery, or in good health (not recorded which). The sequencing input was glioma tissue, nonneoplastic brain tissue, or PBMCs (not recorded which).

The CDR3 here reads CASSEQTGGTARRYDQYF. The DNA sequence follows: TGTGCCAGCAGTGAACAAACTGGGGGTACGGCTAGAAGGTACGACCAGTACTTC. Recombination connected TRBV6-5 to TRBJ2-7; the D gene assignment is perhaps TRBD1 or TRBD2, with each matching 5 bases. Measured from the cysteine to the phenylalanine, the CDR3 is 18 residues long. This entry keeps only the CDR3 DNA: 54 bases, framed from base 1. The germline V gene encodes CDR1 MNHEY and CDR2 SVGAGI.